This TCR beta chain was identified during a study of blood T cell repertoires in COVID-19. Study in general: Acute and convalescent COVID-19 samples came from the United States, Italy and Spain. The cDNA or gDNA used as material had been derived from T cells, B-cell-depleted T cells, or PBMCs.

V dropped 6 bases and J dropped 7 bases, with 20 bases sitting between them. The CDR3 runs 15 residues. Germline CDR1 is SGHTA and CDR2 is FQGNSA. Per the study methods: Reference gene primer amplification in the assay estimated nucleated cell counts. The assay was immunoSEQ multiplex PCR, and TCRdb's table has in-frame clones only and misses some. The V and J calls and clone size were taken over from that table, and D and trimming were inferred from the DNA. The sample includes around 60,000 clones, 80% of them seen just once. This chain connects TRBV7-2 to TRBJ2-3, with TRBD2 as a possible D gene (6 bases). The source material was peripheral blood. This TCR derives from a man aged 55 to 69 with acute or convalescent COVID-19. The CDR3 DNA sequence: TGTGCCAGCAGAGAACTTAGCGGCCCCCTTTATACGCAGTATTTT. Its protein is CASRELSGPLYTQYF.